The 21 T cell receptor beta chains given below trace back to one sample, sequenced in a study of T cells after posttransplantation cyclophosphamide. Profiled with immunoSEQ multiplex PCR; TCRdb holds only in-frame clones, not every one. The table has 10,000 to 12,000 clones, approximately 95% seen once. Sequencing was carried out using naive CD8+ T cells sorted from PBMCs. The source of these receptors is a man aged 25 to 40 in good health and a related stem cell transplant donor.

This sequence joins TRBV6-5 and TRBJ1-2; D is possibly TRBD1 (5 bases). From germline, CDR1 is MNHEY and CDR2 SVGAGI. V lost 4 bases to trimming and J lost 4 bases, with 7 bases between them. The CDR3 length is 12 residues. This chain's CDR3 is CASSSDSYGYTF. CDR3 bases: TGTGCCAGCAGTTCCGACAGCTATGGCTACACCTTC.

This chain links TRBV10-3 with TRBJ2-2, with D possibly TRBD1 on 5 matching bases. This CDR3 comprises 16 residues. V shed 3 bases and J shed 1 base, with 12 bases lying between them. Germline-derived CDR1 and CDR2 are ENHRY and SYGVKD. CDR3 region: CAISESPGQNTGELFF. The CDR3 DNA sequence: TGTGCCATCAGTGAATCGCCAGGGCAGAACACCGGGGAGCTGTTTTTT.

This sequence joins TRBV25-1 and TRBJ1-2; possibly TRBD1 for D (5 bases). The CDR3 covers 15 residues. V was cut by 1 base and J by 7 bases, with 16 bases left in between. Germline CDR1 and CDR2: MGHDK and SYGVNS. CDR3 in amino acids: CASSESLGGAGGYTF. In DNA form, the CDR3 reads TGTGCCAGCAGTGAATCTCTCGGAGGGGCTGGTGGCTACACCTTC.

The rearrangement joins TRBV19 to TRBJ1-1, with no clear D. Trimming stripped 0 bases from V and 8 bases from J, with 10 bases between. This CDR3 spans 13 amino acids. The V gene's germline CDR1 is LNHDA and CDR2 SQIVND (reference sequence). CDR3 DNA: TGTGCCAGTAGTATAGATGAGGAATTCGAAGCTTTCTTT. Residues: CASSIDEEFEAFF.

The V call is TRBV29-1, the J call TRBJ2-1; 7 bases map to TRBD1. V dropped 5 bases and J dropped 8; count of bases not matched to a gene: 15. Germline V gives CDR1 SQVTM, CDR2 ANQGSEA. CDR3 length equals 15 residues. The CDR3 nucleotides read TGCAGCGTTCAATTCAACAGGGGTTCGATAGATGAGCAGTTCTTC. It is translated as CSVQFNRGSIDEQFF.

The sample holds a few counts of this clone. This sequence joins TRBV7-2 and TRBJ1-2; D is perhaps TRBD1 (6 bases). Germline V gene lookup returns CDR1 SGHTA and CDR2 FQGNSA. The CDR3 is made up of 14 amino acids. V lost 1 base to trimming and J lost 8 bases, with 14 bases between them. CDR3 protein: CASSLENRAEGYTF. The CDR3 bases are TGTGCCAGCAGCTTAGAAAACAGGGCGGAGGGCTACACCTTC.

Concerning this clone: The junction departs from germline at one end; a sequencing error may be responsible. The V and J genes are TRBV7-7 and TRBJ1-6; no clear D. Germline V CDR1 and CDR2: SSHAT, FNYEAQ (reference sequence). The CDR3 runs 18 residues. The CDR3 sequence is CASSLKAGHGSYNSPLHF. CDR3 nucleotide sequence: TGTGCTAGCAGCTTAAAAGCGGGCCATGGATCCTATAATTCACCCCTCCACTTT.

The chain is built from TRBV5-1 and TRBJ1-2, with D possibly TRBD1 on 6 matching bases. The CDR3 has 13 residues. Germline V CDR1 and CDR2: SGHRS, YFSETQ. Deletions cut 2 bases from V and 6 bases from J, with 11 bases between. This CDR3 reads CASSFGGRDGYTF. The CDR3 region has the DNA TGCGCCAGCAGCTTCGGGGGGCGGGATGGCTACACCTTC.

The V gene is TRBV7-9, the J gene TRBJ2-7; perhaps TRBD2 as D (6 bases). Germline loops: CDR1 SEHNR, CDR2 FQNEAQ (reference sequence). The V end lost 5 bases, the J end lost 0 bases, and 14 bases lay between the germline ends. This CDR3 has 15 residues. The CDR3 loop is CASSPRDSSSYEQYF. The DNA for the CDR3 is TGTGCCAGCAGCCCCAGGGACTCAAGCTCCTACGAGCAGTACTTC.

The CDR3 DNA reads as TGTGCCAGCAGAATGAGCGGATCCCGAGGGCCGCAGTATTTT. This gives the protein CASRMSGSRGPQYF. This chain links TRBV11-3 with TRBJ2-3, with a tentative D call TRBD2 (5 bases). With 6 bases removed from V and 10 bases from J, the gap between germline ends came to 20 bases. This CDR3 spans 14 amino acids. Per the germline V gene, CDR1 is SGHNT and CDR2 is YENEEA.

The chain couples TRBV7-2 to TRBJ1-2; 9 positions agree with TRBD1. Germline assignment: CDR1 SGHTA and CDR2 FQGNSA. The CDR3 loop spans 13 amino acids. The junction had 7 bases not matched to a gene; V was cut back by 6 bases and J by 8 bases. Here the CDR3 DNA reads TGTGCCAGCAGAGAACAGGGGGCCGTGGGCTACACCTTC. Translating gives CASREQGAVGYTF.

V gene TRBV6-5 combines with J gene TRBJ2-1; 7 bases map to TRBD2. With 0 bases clipped from V and 4 bases from J, the junction kept 3 bases outside the gene matches. CDR1 is MNHEY and CDR2 is SVGAGI in the germline V gene. This CDR3 has 15 residues. CDR3 DNA: TGTGCCAGCAGTTACTCCGGGGGGTTATACAATGAGCAGTTCTTC. It specifies CASSYSGGLYNEQFF.

The gene calls are TRBV5-1 and TRBJ2-3; D gene uncertain. V lost 6 bases and J lost 2, with 16 bases in between. Germline lookup yields CDR1 SGHRS and CDR2 YFSETQ. The CDR3 extends over 15 amino acids. CDR3: CASNDISDNTDTQYF. CDR3 in DNA: TGCGCCAGCAATGATATTTCCGACAACACAGATACGCAGTATTTT.

In DNA, the CDR3 is TGTGCCAGCAGCCCTTCTAGCGGGGGGTCCTACAATGAGCAGTTCTTC. It encodes CASSPSSGGSYNEQFF. The chain carries TRBV7-3 and TRBJ2-1; TRBD2 aligns across 11 bases. Unmatched junction bases numbered 4, after V lost 5 bases and J lost 1 base. The CDR3 loop spans 16 amino acids. CDR1 and CDR2 from the germline V gene are SGHTA and FQGTGA.

Turning to this clone: Germline and junction disagree at one end, which may indicate a read error. This sequence joins TRBV5-6 and TRBJ1-4; D unclear. Germline-derived CDR1 and CDR2 are SGHDT and YYEEEE. The CDR3 sequence is 11 residues long. For the CDR3, the DNA is TGTGCCAGCAGCTTGGGCCCGACTATCATTTGG. Its translation: CASSLGPTIIW.

The rearrangement links TRBV6-5 to TRBJ2-1, with 9 bases fitting TRBD1. Trimming took 4 bases from V and 8 from J; bases not matched to a gene: 3. The CDR3 is 13 amino acids. Germline CDR1 reads MNHEY; CDR2 reads SVGAGI. In DNA form, the CDR3 reads TGTGCCAGCAGTTTTACAGGGGGCGATGAGCAGTTCTTC. This translates into CASSFTGGDEQFF.

The chain recombines TRBV5-1 with TRBJ1-2; weak D call: TRBD1 (5 bases). CDR1 and CDR2 (germline): SGHRS, YFSETQ. The V end was cut by 7 bases, the J end by 1 base, with 11 bases between. CDR3 length equals 13 residues. This CDR3 reads CASGIDSNYGYTF. The DNA for the CDR3 is TGCGCCAGCGGCATCGACAGTAACTATGGCTACACCTTC.

This clone was counted a single time. Other DNA sequences in this sample translate to the same CDR3. This chain connects TRBV28 to TRBJ2-1; 8 bases fit TRBD1. J was trimmed by 9 bases and V by 2 bases; bases with no gene match: 3. Germline V gene lookup returns CDR1 MDHEN and CDR2 SYDVKM. This CDR3 has 13 residues. In nucleotides, the CDR3 is TGTGCCAGCAGTTTAGGACAGGGCCTTGAGCAGTTCTTC. The encoded protein is CASSLGQGLEQFF.

This chain's CDR3 is CASSIGGGYNEQFF. CDR3 bases: TGTGCCAGCAGCATAGGGGGCGGGTACAATGAGCAGTTCTTC. This chain uses TRBV7-3 with TRBJ2-1; 7 positions agree with TRBD1. The CDR3 length is 14 residues. Per the germline V gene, CDR1 is SGHTA and CDR2 is FQGTGA. V lost 5 bases to trimming and J lost 4 bases; unmatched junction nucleotides: 5.

The chain recombines TRBV6-5 with TRBJ2-1; D may be TRBD1 (6 bases). CDR3 length: 13 amino acids. CDR1 is MNHEY, CDR2 SVGAGI, per germline. V gave up 2 bases and J gave up 5 bases, with 7 bases separating them. The CDR3 protein is CASSYGGDNEQFF. CDR3 coding DNA: TGTGCCAGCAGTTACGGGGGCGACAATGAGCAGTTCTTC.

V usage is TRBV11-2 and J usage is TRBJ2-5; D remains unclear. This CDR3 is 11 amino acids long. V lost 8 bases to trimming and J lost 5 bases, with 9 bases between them. The germline gives CDR1 SGHAT, CDR2 FQNNGV. CDR3 amino acids: CASSSRETQYF. The CDR3 coding sequence is TGTGCCAGCTCTTCGCGGGAGACCCAGTACTTC.